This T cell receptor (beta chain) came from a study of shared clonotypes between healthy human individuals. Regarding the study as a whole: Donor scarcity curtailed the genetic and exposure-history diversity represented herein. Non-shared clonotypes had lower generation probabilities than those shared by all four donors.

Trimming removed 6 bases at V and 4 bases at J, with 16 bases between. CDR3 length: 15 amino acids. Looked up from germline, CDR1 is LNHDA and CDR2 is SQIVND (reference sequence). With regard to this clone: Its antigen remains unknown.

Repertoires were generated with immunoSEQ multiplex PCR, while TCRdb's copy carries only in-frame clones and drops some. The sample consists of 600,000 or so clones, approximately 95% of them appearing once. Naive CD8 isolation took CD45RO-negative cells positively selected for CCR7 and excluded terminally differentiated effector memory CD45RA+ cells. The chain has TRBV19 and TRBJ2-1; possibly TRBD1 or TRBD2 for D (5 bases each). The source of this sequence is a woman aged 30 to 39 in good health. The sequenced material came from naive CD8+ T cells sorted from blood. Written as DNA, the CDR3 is TGTGCCAGTAGGTCCTCCGGGGCCAAATACAATGAGCAGTTCTTC. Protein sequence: CASRSSGAKYNEQFF.